One sample yielded the 10 T cell receptor beta chains listed below, sequenced in a study of shared clonotypes between healthy human individuals. Measured with immunoSEQ multiplex PCR; TCRdb has only the in-frame clones, and not every one. The sample shows about 2 million clones, approximately 94% of them seen only once. Naive CD8 isolation took CD45RO-negative cells positively selected for CCR7 and excluded terminally differentiated effector memory CD45RA+ cells. Sequenced sample: naive CD8+ T cells sorted from blood. These receptors all come from a man aged 18 to 29 in good health.

This clone showed up just once. Other DNA variants within this sample encode the same CDR3. The chain joins TRBV5-6 to TRBJ2-3, with D unclear. CDR3 length: 12 residues. From germline, CDR1 is SGHDT and CDR2 YYEEEE. Deletions cut 1 base from V and 5 bases from J, with 5 bases between. CDR3 DNA: TGTGCCAGCAGCTTGTTGGTAGATACGCAGTATTTT. Encoded protein: CASSLLVDTQYF.

V and J are TRBV7-9 and TRBJ1-4; 8 nucleotides agree with TRBD1. V was pared by 1 base and J by 8 bases, with 9 bases of the junction left unmatched. The CDR3 sequence is 16 residues long. From germline, CDR1 is SEHNR and CDR2 FQNEAQ (reference sequence). The CDR3 is CASSLGGTGEGEKLFF. Here the CDR3 DNA reads TGTGCCAGCAGCTTAGGGGGGACAGGAGAGGGAGAAAAACTGTTTTTT. The entire variable domain, with the rest obtained from reference TRBV7-9 and TRBJ1-4, is as follows: DTGVSQNPRHKITKRGQNVTFRCDPISEHNRLYWYRQTLGQGPEFLTYFQNEAQLEKSRLLSDRFSAERPKGSFSTLEIQRTEQGDSAMYLCASSLGGTGEGEKLFFGSGTQLSVL.

Regarding this clone: The same CDR3 arises from other DNA sequences in this sample as well. V gene TRBV19 combines with J gene TRBJ2-5; D unresolved. The CDR3 loop spans 13 amino acids. Germline V gene lookup returns CDR1 LNHDA and CDR2 SQIVND (reference sequence). Trimming cost V 0 bases and J 3 bases, with 5 bases left between them. The CDR3 region is CASSIDHEETQYF. In DNA, the CDR3 is TGTGCCAGTAGTATAGATCACGAAGAGACCCAGTACTTC.

The chain joins TRBV5-1 to TRBJ1-1, with D perhaps TRBD1 (6 bases). Germline CDR1 reads SGHRS; CDR2 reads YFSETQ. The CDR3 totals 15 residues. V was clipped by 4 bases and J by 3 bases, with 16 bases between them. CDR3 amino acids: CASSPPDRIYTEAFF. CDR3 DNA: TGCGCCAGCAGCCCGCCGGACAGAATTTACACTGAAGCTTTCTTT. Combining the CDR3 with reference TRBV5-1 and TRBJ1-1 gives the whole variable domain KAGVTQTPRYLIKTRGQQVTLSCSPISGHRSVSWYQQTPGQGLQFLFEYFSETQRNKGNFPGRFSGRQFSNSRSEMNVSTLELGDSALYLCASSPPDRIYTEAFFGQGTRLTVV.

Note on this clone: Within the sample, other DNA sequences also encode this same CDR3. V and J are TRBV6-5 and TRBJ2-5, with D perhaps matching TRBD1 (7 bases). With 2 bases removed from V and 2 bases from J, the gap between germline ends came to 12 bases. This CDR3 comprises 15 residues. Germline assignment: CDR1 MNHEY and CDR2 SVGAGI. The CDR3 spells CASSYAGGIQETQYF. The CDR3, as DNA: TGTGCCAGCAGTTACGCAGGGGGGATACAAGAGACCCAGTACTTC.

Here the CDR3 DNA reads TGTGCCAGTAGTATAGATTTCGCGGTCATGAACACTGAAGCTTTCTTT. Translating gives CASSIDFAVMNTEAFF. J is TRBJ1-1 and V is TRBV19; D is unresolved. The CDR3 runs to 16 residues. The V and J ends lost 0 bases and 0 bases respectively, with 11 bases between them. Germline CDR1 is LNHDA and CDR2 is SQIVND (reference sequence).

On this clone itself: The identical CDR3 is also encoded by other nucleotide sequences in the sample. The J gene is TRBJ1-6, the V gene TRBV27, with D perhaps matching TRBD1 (5 bases). Germline V gene sequence: CDR1 MNHEY, CDR2 SMNVEV (reference sequence). This CDR3 has 14 residues. V was shortened by 3 bases and J by 7 bases, with 10 bases between the two germline ends. CDR3 nucleotides: TGTGCCAGCAGTTTGGTGGGGGGGAATTCACCCCTCCACTTT. Amino acid sequence: CASSLVGGNSPLHF.

V gene TRBV30 combines with J gene TRBJ2-2; D possibly corresponds to TRBD2 (5 bases). Germline loops: CDR1 GTSNPN, CDR2 SVGIG (reference sequence). The CDR3 covers 14 residues. The germline V and J ends were trimmed by 0 bases and 4 bases, with 9 bases remaining between them. The CDR3: CAWSVEEATGELFF. CDR3 coding DNA: TGTGCCTGGAGTGTGGAGGAGGCCACCGGGGAGCTGTTTTTT.

V is TRBV5-6 and J is TRBJ1-1; 10 nucleotides agree with TRBD1. V dropped 5 bases and J dropped 5; count of bases not matched to a gene: 9. This CDR3 is 15 amino acids long. Germline V gives CDR1 SGHDT, CDR2 YYEEEE. The CDR3 sequence is CASSIRTGGRTEAFF. The CDR3 coding sequence is TGTGCCAGCAGTATTCGGACAGGGGGGAGAACTGAAGCTTTCTTT.

The chain carries TRBV11-2 and TRBJ2-7, with 9 bases fitting TRBD2. Germline trimming cut 4 bases from V and 2 bases from J; bases unmatched to any gene: 9. This CDR3 has 16 amino acids. Germline V gene sequence: CDR1 SGHAT, CDR2 FQNNGV. This CDR3 reads CASSSRLAEFPYEQYF. CDR3 DNA: TGTGCCAGCAGCTCGAGACTAGCGGAGTTCCCCTACGAGCAGTACTTC.